Following are 24 T cell receptor beta chains from one sample sequenced in a study of CD8+CD57+ T cells in acquired aplastic anemia. Researchers used genomic DNA as the template to profile TCR beta VDJ and CDR3. TCRdb fed the reads into MiXCR, producing one record per CDR3 protein. Among hundreds of thousands of distinct CDR3 sequences listed, 70% to 85% were seen once. All sequencing subjects had displayed CD8+CD57+ cell expansion on flow cytometry. Input material: sorted CD4+, CD8+, or CD8+CD57+ T cells (not recorded which) from PBMCs. All receptors come from a human donor with aplastic anemia.

V gene TRBV7-9 combines with J gene TRBJ2-5; 7 nucleotides align to TRBD2. CDR3 length: 15 amino acids. The germline V gene encodes CDR1 SEHNR and CDR2 FQNEAQ (reference sequence). With 5 bases clipped from V and 13 bases from J, the junction kept 19 bases outside the gene matches. In nucleotides, the CDR3 is TGTGCCAGCAGCCCCGGGGCGGGGGATCACACAGCTACGTACTTC. The encoded protein is CASSPGAGDHTATYF.

As to this clonotype: As the CDR3 is not closed by the conserved phenylalanine or tryptophan, this likely results from a read error. The DNA is omitted, as the CDR3 cannot be located on it reliably, and the CDR3 follows TCRdb's listing. This chain uses TRBV7-4 with TRBJ2-3; TRBD2 was called by the table and not checked on the DNA. Germline assignment: CDR1 SGHVT and CDR2 SQSDAQ. The CDR3 numbers 12 amino acids, ends counted. CDR3 residues: CASSLGPAGKYL.

This sequence joins TRBV9 and TRBJ2-5, with D tentatively TRBD1 or TRBD2 (5 bases each). Trimming pared 3 bases from V and 6 bases from J, leaving 24 bases between. The germline CDR1 and CDR2 sequences are SGDLS and YYNGEE. There are 17 residues in the CDR3. The CDR3 loop is CASSGGRQSTETQTQYF. The DNA of the CDR3 is TGTGCCAGCAGCGGAGGGCGACAGAGCACAGAAACGCAGACCCAGTACTTC. Full variable domain (remainder filled in from reference TRBV9 and TRBJ2-5): DSGVTQTPKHLITATGQRVTLRCSPRSGDLSVYWYQQSLDQGLQFLIQYYNGEERAKGNILERFSAQQFPDLHSELNLSSLELGDSALYFCASSGGRQSTETQTQYFGPGTRLLVL.

Regarding this clonotype: The conserved phenylalanine or tryptophan normally closing the CDR3 is absent here, so this likely arose from a read error. No DNA is shown, since the ends of the CDR3 on it are uncertain; the CDR3 is the one TCRdb lists. The J gene is TRBJ2-3, the V gene TRBV7-9. Per germline, CDR1 SEHNR and CDR2 FQNEAQ (reference sequence). Termini included, the CDR3 measures 12 amino acids. CDR3 loop: CASSVGSSTRYV.

This chain uses TRBV2 with TRBJ2-7, with D possibly matching TRBD2 (6 bases). Germline CDR1 is SNHLY and CDR2 is FYNNEI. This CDR3 region has 14 residues. Trimming removed 4 bases at V and 5 bases at J, with 15 bases between. The CDR3, as DNA: TGTGCCAGCAGTGGCATCGGGAGCTACAACGAGCAGTACTTC. Its protein is CASSGIGSYNEQYF.

The J gene is TRBJ1-6, the V gene TRBV7-6, with D tentatively TRBD1 (6 bases). Germline loops: CDR1 SGHVS, CDR2 FNYEAQ. The CDR3 contains 16 residues. Trimming left V 4 bases short and J 9 bases short, with 19 bases between. CDR3 nucleotides: TGTGCCAGCAGCTCGAACGTTGGGGGGCGCGGTTCACCCCTCCACTTT. Its protein product is CASSSNVGGRGSPLHF.

In regard to this clonotype: The junction differs from germline at one of its ends, possibly a read error. The rearrangement joins TRBV2 to TRBJ2-7; possibly TRBD1 for D (5 bases). Germline-derived CDR1 and CDR2 are SNHLY and FYNNEI. There are 14 residues in the CDR3. The CDR3 nucleotides are TGTGCCACCAGGGCCCAGGGTGCAGCCCAGGGCCACACCTTC. It codes for CATRAQGAAQGHTF.

This rearrangement joins TRBV7-8 to TRBJ2-3, with TRBD1 matching over 8 bases. The CDR3 runs 14 residues. J gave up 2 bases and V 5 bases, and 3 bases lay outside the gene matches. Germline CDR1 and CDR2: SGHVS and FQNEAQ. CDR3 coding DNA: TGTGCCAGCAGCCCGGACAGGGACACAGATACGCAGTATTTT. Amino acid sequence: CASSPDRDTDTQYF.

The CDR3 spells CASRSHPDGTALSYEQYV. The DNA for the CDR3 is TGTGCCAGCAGGAGTCATCCAGACGGGACAGCCCTTTCCTACGAGCAGTACGTC. The chain is built from TRBV12-3 or TRBV12-4 and TRBJ2-7; 7 positions match TRBD1. The CDR3 loop spans 18 amino acids. The ends lost 6 bases at V and 1 base at J; junction bases unmatched: 18.

The CDR3 spells CASSGLAGQSTDTQYF. As DNA, the CDR3 is TGTGCCAGCAGCGGATTAGCGGGACAGAGCACAGATACGCAGTATTTT. The chain couples TRBV6-4 to TRBJ2-3; D might be TRBD2 (8 bases). The length of the CDR3 is 16 residues. The V gene lost 6 bases and the J gene lost 0 bases, with 16 bases spanning the gap. CDR1 is MRHNA, CDR2 SNTAGT, per germline.

The gene calls are TRBV7-8 and TRBJ1-6; possibly TRBD1 for D (5 bases). Trimming cost V 3 bases and J 15 bases, with 24 bases left between them. This CDR3 contains 16 residues. Looked up from germline, CDR1 is SGHVS and CDR2 is FQNEAQ. CDR3 sequence reads: CASSLGEGADTSHLHF. In DNA, the CDR3 is TGTGCCAGCAGCTTGGGGGAAGGCGCCGATACTTCGCACCTCCACTTT.

Details on this clonotype: A junction boundary mismatches the germline segment, possibly from a read error. V gene TRBV15 combines with J gene TRBJ2-7; D unresolved. Looked up from germline, CDR1 is LNHNV and CDR2 is YYDKDF (reference sequence). This CDR3 region has 14 residues. The CDR3 nucleotides read TGTGCCAGCAGCTTAGTTGGCCTAGACTACGAGCAGTACTTC. Its translation is CASSLVGLDYEQYF.

As regards this clonotype: The conserved phenylalanine or tryptophan is not found at the CDR3 terminus, so this likely reflects a read error. The DNA is omitted, as the CDR3 cannot be located on it reliably, and the CDR3 follows TCRdb's listing. The rearrangement uses TRBV9 and TRBJ2-3. A total of 13 residues make up the CDR3, ends included. The germline V gene encodes CDR1 SGDLS and CDR2 YYNGEE. This chain's CDR3 is CASGDGGTIQYFV.

This clonotype is a singleton in its sample. The chain is built from TRBV5-1 and TRBJ1-1; TRBD1 might be the D (5 bases). V was cut by 2 bases and J by 4 bases, with 18 bases left in between. The germline V gene encodes CDR1 SGHRS and CDR2 YFSETQ. The CDR3 is 16 amino acids. CDR3 loop: CASSLLGQGISTEAFF. CDR3 coding DNA: TGCGCCAGCAGCTTATTAGGGCAGGGCATCAGCACTGAAGCTTTCTTT. The full variable domain, with the rest looked up from reference TRBV5-1 and TRBJ1-1, is KAGVTQTPRYLIKTRGQQVTLSCSPISGHRSVSWYQQTPGQGLQFLFEYFSETQRNKGNFPGRFSGRQFSNSRSEMNVSTLELGDSALYLCASSLLGQGISTEAFFGQGTRLTVV.

The chain has TRBV15 and TRBJ2-7, with 7 positions matching TRBD2. The CDR3 length is 14 residues. Germline CDR1 and CDR2: LNHNV and YYDKDF (reference sequence). V lost 5 bases, J lost 4 bases, and 8 bases stayed unmatched. The CDR3 reads CATSGGSLAYEQYF. DNA of the CDR3: TGTGCCACCAGCGGCGGGAGCCTAGCATACGAGCAGTACTTC.

Comments on this clonotype: A much bigger clone sits one base away, suggesting this may be a read error. The CDR3 end shows no conserved phenylalanine or tryptophan, and so a read error is likely. The DNA is omitted, as the CDR3 cannot be located on it reliably, and the CDR3 follows TCRdb's listing. The V and J genes are TRBV7-3 and TRBJ2-7. The CDR3 extends over 8 residues, inclusive of both ends. Per the germline V gene, CDR1 is SGHTA and CDR2 is FQGTGA. This chain's CDR3 is CASRLSGG.

This clonotype was picked up one time. The rearrangement uses TRBV12-3 or TRBV12-4 and TRBJ2-1; a weak D match, TRBD2 (6 bases). The CDR3 is made up of 20 amino acids. The V gene lost 6 bases and the J gene lost 3 bases, with 30 bases spanning the gap. The CDR3 region is CASSPGGSDPRDSRYNEQFF. DNA of the CDR3: TGTGCCAGCAGCCCAGGAGGGTCTGACCCCCGGGACTCCCGCTACAATGAGCAGTTCTTC.

This clonotype was observed a single time. The CDR3 protein is CASTITVGGGLPLHF. The CDR3 nucleotides are TGTGCCAGTACCATCACCGTCGGGGGCGGTTTACCCCTCCACTTT. The chain is built from TRBV19 and TRBJ1-6; tentatively, D is TRBD1 (6 bases). This CDR3 region has 15 residues. Germline V gives CDR1 LNHDA, CDR2 SQIVND (reference sequence). Between the trimmed V and J ends, which lost 7 bases and 12 bases, there was a span of 22 bases.

The chain has TRBV9 and TRBJ2-1; D gene unclear. The CDR3 contains 14 residues. V shed 4 bases and J shed 14 bases, with 22 bases lying between them. Germline CDR1 SGDLS, CDR2 YYNGEE. CDR3 residues: CASSLAQNSYKEFF. The CDR3 nucleotides are TGTGCCAGCAGCTTAGCCCAGAACTCCTACAAGGAGTTCTTC.

The chain recombines TRBV2 with TRBJ2-1; tentatively, D is TRBD1 or TRBD2 (6 bases each). CDR1 and CDR2 (germline): SNHLY, FYNNEI. The CDR3 spans 12 residues. Between the trimmed V and J ends, which lost 6 bases and 9 bases, there was a span of 12 bases. The CDR3 DNA is TGTGCCAGCAGCTCCCGGGGGCTTGAGCAGTTCTTC. Translating it yields CASSSRGLEQFF.

This clonotype occurred a few times. The genes are TRBV13 and TRBJ1-4; 12 bases map to TRBD1. This CDR3 region has 16 residues. The V gene end was trimmed by 4 bases and the J gene end by 8 bases; junction bases not matched to a gene: 8. Looked up from germline, CDR1 is PRHDT and CDR2 is FYEKMQ (reference sequence). The DNA of the CDR3 is TGTGCCAGCAGCTCACGGGACAGGGGGCGCAGGGAAAAACTGTTTTTT. Protein sequence: CASSSRDRGRREKLFF.

A word on this clonotype: The final CDR3 position lacks the conserved phenylalanine or tryptophan, pointing to a likely read error. The limits of the CDR3 on the DNA are not certain, so only TCRdb's listed CDR3 is given. The V and J genes are TRBV24-1 and TRBJ2-3. From germline, CDR1 is KGHDR and CDR2 SFDVKD. The CDR3 spans 15 residues, counting both ends. The CDR3 loop reads CATSDLTGRKDTQSL.

The chain couples TRBV12-3 or TRBV12-4 to TRBJ2-5, with D possibly being TRBD2 (7 bases). The V gene lost 3 bases and the J gene lost 3 bases, with 11 bases spanning the gap. The CDR3 is made up of 14 amino acids. The CDR3 is CASSLGGGKETQYF. The CDR3 DNA reads TGTGCCAGCAGTTTGGGAGGGGGGAAAGAGACCCAGTACTTC.

The chain has TRBV7-8 and TRBJ1-1; 10 bases match TRBD1. V gave up 3 bases and J gave up 6 bases; unmatched junction bases: 10. The CDR3 spans 16 residues. Per germline, CDR1 SGHVS and CDR2 FQNEAQ. CDR3 amino acids: CASSFIIGDRGSEAFF. In DNA form, the CDR3 reads TGTGCCAGCAGCTTCATTATCGGGGACAGGGGATCTGAAGCTTTCTTT.